One and the same sample provided the 10 T cell receptor beta chains below, sequenced in a study of shared clonotypes between healthy human individuals. Data came from immunoSEQ multiplex PCR; TCRdb stores just in-frame clones and leaves some out. Of roughly 2,500,000 clones detected, 93% appear once; the ten largest clones hold 0.35% to 0.45%. The sequenced sample consisted of naive CD4+ T cells from PBMCs. Documented subset: CD45RA+ positively selected. All receptors derive from a young man in good health. Some clones in this sample may be carry-over from other donors' samples.

The chain combines TRBV14 with TRBJ2-7, with TRBD1 identical over 11 bases. The germline V gene encodes CDR1 SGHDN and CDR2 FVKESK. The CDR3 has 15 residues. V gave up 6 bases and J gave up 7 bases; unmatched junction bases: 11. CDR3 loop: CASSPNTGTGGEQYF. CDR3 DNA: TGTGCCAGCAGTCCAAATACCGGGACAGGGGGTGAGCAGTACTTC.

This sequence joins TRBV6-5 and TRBJ2-1; 9 nucleotides match TRBD2. Germline V gene data show CDR1 as MNHEY and CDR2 as SVGAGI. The CDR3 is made up of 14 amino acids. J lost 8 bases, V lost 8 bases, and 10 bases had no gene match. CDR3 residues: CASGVAGVSYEQFF. CDR3 nucleotides: TGTGCCAGCGGGGTAGCGGGAGTTAGTTATGAGCAGTTCTTC.

This sequence joins TRBV11-2 and TRBJ2-3; 12 bases are a match to TRBD2. CDR1 is SGHAT, CDR2 FQNNGV, per germline. This CDR3 spans 16 amino acids. The ends lost 5 bases at V and 5 bases at J; junction bases unmatched: 8. In nucleotides, the CDR3 is TGTGCCAGCAGCCCCCGGGCGGGACTAGCGGGAGATACGCAGTATTTT. Encoded protein: CASSPRAGLAGDTQYF.

This sequence joins TRBV28 and TRBJ2-7; 11 bases are shared with TRBD1. This CDR3 region has 13 residues. Unmatched junction bases numbered 3, after V lost 6 bases and J lost 5 bases. Germline V lookup: CDR1 MDHEN, CDR2 SYDVKM. The CDR3 DNA is TGTGCCAGCAGGAGGACAGGGGGCCACGAGCAGTACTTC. Translation: CASRRTGGHEQYF.

The J gene is TRBJ2-3, the V gene TRBV9; 7 bases are shared with TRBD1. V shed 0 bases, J shed 8 bases, and the junction held 18 bases outside the gene matches. The CDR3 extends over 18 amino acids. Germline V gives CDR1 SGDLS, CDR2 YYNGEE. CDR3 DNA: TGTGCCAGCAGCGTAGAAGGGGGCGTCGACCTCGGGTTTAGTACGCAGTATTTT. It specifies CASSVEGGVDLGFSTQYF.

The V gene is TRBV7-3, the J gene TRBJ2-2, with D possibly TRBD2 on 5 matching bases. Germline V lookup: CDR1 SGHTA, CDR2 FQGTGA. CDR3 size: 15 residues. With 0 bases removed from V and 4 bases from J, the gap between germline ends came to 9 bases. The CDR3 loop is CASSLTFEGTGELFF. CDR3 in DNA: TGTGCCAGCAGCTTAACGTTTGAGGGCACCGGGGAGCTGTTTTTT.

V is TRBV28 and J is TRBJ1-5; D gene ambiguous. The CDR3 loop spans 15 amino acids. The germline V gene encodes CDR1 MDHEN and CDR2 SYDVKM. V was shortened by 1 base and J by 7 bases, with 14 bases between the two germline ends. CDR3 bases: TGTGCCAGCAGTTTATTTTCCCCCTCCGGGCAGCCCCAGCATTTT. Translated, it gives CASSLFSPSGQPQHF. The full variable domain, its missing parts supplied by reference TRBV28 and TRBJ1-5, is DVKVTQSSRYLVKRTGEKVFLECVQDMDHENMFWYRQDPGLGLRLIYFSYDVKMKEKGDIPEGYSVSREKKERFSLILESASTNQTSMYLCASSLFSPSGQPQHFGDGTRLSIL.

J is TRBJ2-5 and V is TRBV4-2, with a weak D call TRBD2 (6 bases). Near its end, the DNA agrees better with TRBJ2-7, so the J call may be wrong. Germline CDR1 reads LGHNA; CDR2 reads YNFKEQ. The CDR3 has 16 amino acids. The CDR3 is CASSQDHGSGAYEQYF. The CDR3, as DNA: TGTGCCAGCAGCCAAGATCACGGTAGCGGAGCCTACGAGCAGTACTTC.

The chain has TRBV7-2 and TRBJ2-7, with D uncertain. The CDR3 is 16 amino acids. V was clipped by 5 bases and J by 6 bases, with 23 bases between them. Germline V CDR1 and CDR2: SGHTA, FQGNSA. CDR3 nucleotide sequence: TGTGCCAGCAGCCCGACGCGTCTACTACTGTGGTCCGAGCAGTACTTC. Protein sequence: CASSPTRLLLWSEQYF. Full variable domain (remainder filled in from reference TRBV7-2 and TRBJ2-7): GAGVSQSPSNKVTEKGKDVELRCDPISGHTALYWYRQSLGQGLEFLIYFQGNSAPDKSGLPSDRFSAERTGGSVSTLTIQRTQQEDSAVYLCASSPTRLLLWSEQYFGPGTRLTVT.

The chain recombines TRBV6-1 with TRBJ1-4, with D possibly TRBD1 on 6 matching bases. From germline, CDR1 is MNHNS and CDR2 SASEGT. The CDR3 loop spans 15 amino acids. Deletions cut 2 bases from V and 8 bases from J, with 15 bases between. This CDR3 reads CASSEIGKRGEKLFF. The CDR3 DNA follows: TGTGCCAGCAGTGAAATCGGGAAAAGGGGGGAAAAACTGTTTTTT.